This passage covers 7 T cell receptor beta chains from one sample sequenced in a study of response to subunit inactivated influenza vaccine. One entry per CDR3 protein, called by TCRdb with MiXCR from the RT-PCR reads. The data contain around 530,000 distinct CDR3 sequences, approximately 15% of them singletons. The input for sequencing was CD4+ T cells sorted from PBMCs, taken 23 to 25 months after vaccination. Every receptor here comes from a man aged 45 to 70 who received an inactivated influenza vaccine.

V and J are TRBV5-1 and TRBJ1-6; TRBD1 agrees at 10 bases. The CDR3 is 16 amino acids. The germline CDR1 and CDR2 sequences are SGHRS and YFSETQ. The junction had 9 bases not matched to a gene; V was cut back by 4 bases and J by 8 bases. Written as DNA, the CDR3 is TGCGCCAGCAGCCTCGGACAGGGGGTAGGGGATTCACCCCTCCACTTT. This translates into CASSLGQGVGDSPLHF.

This clonotype was counted only a few times. The gene calls are TRBV20-1 and TRBJ1-2; D possibly corresponds to TRBD1 (6 bases). This CDR3 has 14 residues. Germline V gene sequence: CDR1 DFQATT, CDR2 SNEGSKA (reference sequence). V was pared by 3 bases and J by 2 bases, with 13 bases between. The CDR3 sequence: CSASAPGQNYGYTF. CDR3 nucleotide sequence: TGCAGTGCTAGTGCCCCGGGACAAAACTATGGCTACACCTTC.

This clonotype was recorded a few times. The chain uses TRBV20-1 and TRBJ2-4; weak D call: TRBD2 (6 bases). This CDR3 is 13 amino acids long. CDR1 and CDR2 (germline): DFQATT, SNEGSKA (reference sequence). Between the trimmed V and J ends, which lost 5 bases and 4 bases, there was a span of 12 bases. CDR3 amino acids: CSAAGTPKNIQYF. The CDR3 nucleotides read TGCAGTGCTGCGGGGACGCCGAAAAACATTCAGTACTTC.

This clonotype was seen a few times. V gene TRBV25-1 combines with J gene TRBJ2-2; TRBD1 agrees at 7 bases. The V segment lost 3 bases and the J segment 4 bases; nucleotides outside the gene matches: 2. Germline V CDR1 and CDR2: MGHDK, SYGVNS. This CDR3 is built from 14 residues. CDR3 amino acids: CASSETGITGELFF. The CDR3 nucleotides are TGTGCCAGCAGTGAGACAGGGATCACCGGGGAGCTGTTTTTT.

The chain carries TRBV5-1 and TRBJ2-5, with 14 bases aligning to TRBD2. V lost 4 bases to trimming and J lost 4 bases; unmatched junction nucleotides: 6. Germline CDR1 SGHRS, CDR2 YFSETQ. This CDR3 region has 16 residues. The CDR3 is CASSTAGTSGGETQYF. The CDR3 DNA follows: TGCGCCAGCAGCACCGCCGGGACTAGCGGGGGAGAGACCCAGTACTTC.

V is TRBV12-3 or TRBV12-4 and J is TRBJ2-5; perhaps TRBD1 as D (6 bases). V lost 4 bases and J lost 4, with 13 bases in between. CDR3 length: 14 residues. Written as DNA, the CDR3 is TGTGCCAGCAGTTCGCCGACAGGAGTAGAGACCCAGTACTTC. Encoded protein: CASSSPTGVETQYF.

Many counts were recorded for this clonotype. The chain employs TRBV7-9 and TRBJ2-4; no firm D call. The germline CDR1 and CDR2 sequences are SEHNR and FQNEAQ (reference sequence). This CDR3 region has 14 residues. Trimming removed 1 base from V and 0 bases from J, with 4 bases in between. The CDR3 sequence is CASSLGGAKNIQYF. DNA for the CDR3: TGTGCCAGCAGCTTAGGGGGAGCCAAAAACATTCAGTACTTC. Variable domain in full (rest from reference TRBV7-9 and TRBJ2-4): DTGVSQNPRHKITKRGQNVTFRCDPISEHNRLYWYRQTLGQGPEFLTYFQNEAQLEKSRLLSDRFSAERPKGSFSTLEIQRTEQGDSAMYLCASSLGGAKNIQYFGAGTRLSVL.